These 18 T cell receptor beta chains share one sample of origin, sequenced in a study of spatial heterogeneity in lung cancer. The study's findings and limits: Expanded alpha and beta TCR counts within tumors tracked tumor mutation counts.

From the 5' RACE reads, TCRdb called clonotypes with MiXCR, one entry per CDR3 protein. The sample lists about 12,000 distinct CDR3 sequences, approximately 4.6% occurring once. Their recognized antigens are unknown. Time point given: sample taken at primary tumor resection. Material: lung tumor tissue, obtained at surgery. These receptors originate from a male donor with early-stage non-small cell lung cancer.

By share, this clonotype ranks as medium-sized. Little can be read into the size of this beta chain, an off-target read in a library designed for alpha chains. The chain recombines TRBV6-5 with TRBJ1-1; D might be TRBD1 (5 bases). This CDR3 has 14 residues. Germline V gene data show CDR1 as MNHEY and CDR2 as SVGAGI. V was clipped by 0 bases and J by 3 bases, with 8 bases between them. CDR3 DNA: TGTGCCAGCAGTTACTCGCAGACAGACACTGAAGCTTTCTTT. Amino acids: CASSYSQTDTEAFF.

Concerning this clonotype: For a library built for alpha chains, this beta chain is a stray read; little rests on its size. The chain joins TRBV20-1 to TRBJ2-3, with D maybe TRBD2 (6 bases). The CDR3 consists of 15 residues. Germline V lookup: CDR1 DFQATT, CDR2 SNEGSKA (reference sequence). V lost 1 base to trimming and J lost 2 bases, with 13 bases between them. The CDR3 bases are TGCAGTGCTAGAGGAGGGACTTTCCCCACAGATACGCAGTATTTT. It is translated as CSARGGTFPTDTQYF.

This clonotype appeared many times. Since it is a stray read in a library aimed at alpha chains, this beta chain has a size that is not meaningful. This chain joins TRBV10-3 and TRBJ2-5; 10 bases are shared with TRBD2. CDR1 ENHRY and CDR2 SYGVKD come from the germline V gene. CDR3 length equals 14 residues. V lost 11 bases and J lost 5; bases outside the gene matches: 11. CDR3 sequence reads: CAAGSGGPAETQYF. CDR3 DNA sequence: TGTGCCGCGGGTAGCGGGGGGCCGGCGGAGACCCAGTACTTC.

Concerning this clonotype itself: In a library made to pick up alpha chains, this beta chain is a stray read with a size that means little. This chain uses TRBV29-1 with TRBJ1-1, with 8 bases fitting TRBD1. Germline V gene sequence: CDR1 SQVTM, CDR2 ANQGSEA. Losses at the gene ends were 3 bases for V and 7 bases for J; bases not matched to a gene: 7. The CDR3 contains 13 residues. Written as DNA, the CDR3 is TGCAGCGTTGAGGGACAGGTGAGGATTGAAGCTTTCTTT. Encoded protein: CSVEGQVRIEAFF.

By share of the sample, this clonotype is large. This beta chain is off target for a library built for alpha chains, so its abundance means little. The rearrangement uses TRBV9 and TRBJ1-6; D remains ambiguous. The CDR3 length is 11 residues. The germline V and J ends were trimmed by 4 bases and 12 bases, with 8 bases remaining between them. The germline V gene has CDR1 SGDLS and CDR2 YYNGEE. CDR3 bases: TGTGCCAGCAGCCTGAGCGGACCCCTCCACTTT. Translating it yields CASSLSGPLHF. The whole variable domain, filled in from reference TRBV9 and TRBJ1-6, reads DSGVTQTPKHLITATGQRVTLRCSPRSGDLSVYWYQQSLDQGLQFLIQYYNGEERAKGNILERFSAQQFPDLHSELNLSSLELGDSALYFCASSLSGPLHFGNGTRLTVT.

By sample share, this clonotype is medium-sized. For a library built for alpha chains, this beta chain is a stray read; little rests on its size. The CDR3 DNA sequence: TGTGCCAGCAGCTTAGGCACCTTCTCTGGAAACACCATATATTTT. Its translation: CASSLGTFSGNTIYF. V gene TRBV11-2 combines with J gene TRBJ1-3; D gene unclear. Germline V gene data show CDR1 as SGHAT and CDR2 as FQNNGV. V was cut by 1 base and J by 0 bases, with 7 bases left in between. The CDR3 contains 15 residues.

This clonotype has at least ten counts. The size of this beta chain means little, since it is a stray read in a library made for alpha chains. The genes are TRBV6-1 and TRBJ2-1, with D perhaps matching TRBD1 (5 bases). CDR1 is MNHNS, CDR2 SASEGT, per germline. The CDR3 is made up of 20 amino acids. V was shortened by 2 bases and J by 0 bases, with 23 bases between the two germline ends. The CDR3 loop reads CASSERVRWGSWSSYNEQFF. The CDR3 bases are TGTGCCAGCAGTGAAAGGGTTCGTTGGGGCTCCTGGAGCTCCTACAATGAGCAGTTCTTC.

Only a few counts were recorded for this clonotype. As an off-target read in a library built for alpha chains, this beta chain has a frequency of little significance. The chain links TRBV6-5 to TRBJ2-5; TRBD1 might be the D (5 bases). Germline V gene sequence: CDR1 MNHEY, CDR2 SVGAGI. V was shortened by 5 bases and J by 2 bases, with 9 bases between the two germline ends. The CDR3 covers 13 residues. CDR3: CASSRDRQETQYF. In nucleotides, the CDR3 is TGTGCCAGCAGTCGTGACAGACAAGAGACCCAGTACTTC.

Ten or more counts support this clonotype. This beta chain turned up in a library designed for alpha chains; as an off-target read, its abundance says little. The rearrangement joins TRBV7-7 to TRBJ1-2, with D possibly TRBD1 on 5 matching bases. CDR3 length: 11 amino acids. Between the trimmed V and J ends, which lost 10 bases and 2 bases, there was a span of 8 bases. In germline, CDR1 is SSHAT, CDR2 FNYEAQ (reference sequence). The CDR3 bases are TGTGCCATCAGGGACAACTATGGCTACACCTTC. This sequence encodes CAIRDNYGYTF. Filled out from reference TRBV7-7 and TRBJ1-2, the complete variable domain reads GAGVSQSPRYKVTKRGQDVTLRCDPISSHATLYWYQQALGQGPEFLTYFNYEAQPDKSGLPSDRFSAERPEGSISTLTIQRTEQRDSAMYRCAIRDNYGYTFGSGTRLTVV.

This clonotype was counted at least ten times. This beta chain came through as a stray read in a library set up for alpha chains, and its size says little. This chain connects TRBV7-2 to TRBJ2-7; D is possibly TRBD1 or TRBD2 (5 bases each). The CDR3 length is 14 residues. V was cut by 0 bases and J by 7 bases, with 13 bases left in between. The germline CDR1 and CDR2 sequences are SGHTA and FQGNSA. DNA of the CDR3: TGTGCCAGCAGCTTAGCGGGACGGCCTAGGGAGCAGTACTTC. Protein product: CASSLAGRPREQYF.

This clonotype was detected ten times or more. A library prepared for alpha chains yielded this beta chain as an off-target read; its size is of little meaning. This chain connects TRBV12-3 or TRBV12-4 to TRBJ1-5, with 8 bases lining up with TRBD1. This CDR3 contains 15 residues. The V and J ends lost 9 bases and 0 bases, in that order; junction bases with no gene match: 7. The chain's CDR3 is CASRKTGGSNQPQHF. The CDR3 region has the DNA TGTGCCAGTAGGAAAACAGGGGGTAGCAATCAGCCCCAGCATTTT.

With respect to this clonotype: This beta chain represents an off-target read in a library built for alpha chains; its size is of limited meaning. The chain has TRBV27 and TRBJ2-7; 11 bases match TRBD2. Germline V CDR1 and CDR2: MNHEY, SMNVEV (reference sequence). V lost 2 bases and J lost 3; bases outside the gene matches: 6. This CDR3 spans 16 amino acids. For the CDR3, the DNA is TGTGCCAGCAGTTTAGCACCGGGACTAGCGGACTACGAGCAGTACTTC. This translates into CASSLAPGLADYEQYF.

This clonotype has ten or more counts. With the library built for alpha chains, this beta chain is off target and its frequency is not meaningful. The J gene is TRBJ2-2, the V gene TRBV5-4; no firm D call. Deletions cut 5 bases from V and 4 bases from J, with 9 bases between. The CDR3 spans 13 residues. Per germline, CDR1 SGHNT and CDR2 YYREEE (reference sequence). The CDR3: CASRPGRTGELFF. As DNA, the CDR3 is TGTGCCAGCAGGCCGGGTCGCACCGGGGAGCTGTTTTTT.

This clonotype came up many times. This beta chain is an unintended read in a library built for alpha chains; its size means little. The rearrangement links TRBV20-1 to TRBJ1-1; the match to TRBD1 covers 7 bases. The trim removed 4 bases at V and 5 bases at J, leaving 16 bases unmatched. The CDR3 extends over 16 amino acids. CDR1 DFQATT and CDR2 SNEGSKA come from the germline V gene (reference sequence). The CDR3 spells CSAILSKGAEGTEAFF. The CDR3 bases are TGCAGTGCTATCCTATCCAAGGGGGCTGAGGGAACTGAAGCTTTCTTT.

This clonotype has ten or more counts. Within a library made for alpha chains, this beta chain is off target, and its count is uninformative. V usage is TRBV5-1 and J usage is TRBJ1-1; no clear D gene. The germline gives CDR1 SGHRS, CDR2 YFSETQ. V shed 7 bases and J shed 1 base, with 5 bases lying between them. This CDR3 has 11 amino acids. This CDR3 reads CASAENTEAFF. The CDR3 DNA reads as TGCGCCAGCGCGGAGAACACTGAAGCTTTCTTT.

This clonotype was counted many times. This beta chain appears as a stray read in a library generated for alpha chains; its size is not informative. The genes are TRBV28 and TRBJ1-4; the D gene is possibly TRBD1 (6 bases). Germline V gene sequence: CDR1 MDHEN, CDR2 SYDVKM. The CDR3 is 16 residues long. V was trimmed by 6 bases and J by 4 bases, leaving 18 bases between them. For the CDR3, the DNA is TGTGCCAGCAGCATTCAGGGGACTTCCTTTAATGAAAAACTGTTTTTT. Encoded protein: CASSIQGTSFNEKLFF.

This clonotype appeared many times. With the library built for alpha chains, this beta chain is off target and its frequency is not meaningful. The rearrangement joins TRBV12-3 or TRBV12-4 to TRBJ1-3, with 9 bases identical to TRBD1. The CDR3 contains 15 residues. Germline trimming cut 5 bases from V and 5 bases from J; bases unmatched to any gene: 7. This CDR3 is CASSPRDRERNTIYF. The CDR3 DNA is TGTGCCAGCAGTCCAAGGGACAGGGAAAGAAACACCATATATTTT.

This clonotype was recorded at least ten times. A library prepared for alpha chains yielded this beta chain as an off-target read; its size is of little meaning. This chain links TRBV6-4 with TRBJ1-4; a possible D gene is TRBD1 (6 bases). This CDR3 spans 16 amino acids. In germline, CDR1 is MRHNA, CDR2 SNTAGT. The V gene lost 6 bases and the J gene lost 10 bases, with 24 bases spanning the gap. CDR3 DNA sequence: TGTGCCAGCAGGGGCAGGGGAGATGTTCGGGCGAGAAAACTGTTTTTT. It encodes CASRGRGDVRARKLFF.